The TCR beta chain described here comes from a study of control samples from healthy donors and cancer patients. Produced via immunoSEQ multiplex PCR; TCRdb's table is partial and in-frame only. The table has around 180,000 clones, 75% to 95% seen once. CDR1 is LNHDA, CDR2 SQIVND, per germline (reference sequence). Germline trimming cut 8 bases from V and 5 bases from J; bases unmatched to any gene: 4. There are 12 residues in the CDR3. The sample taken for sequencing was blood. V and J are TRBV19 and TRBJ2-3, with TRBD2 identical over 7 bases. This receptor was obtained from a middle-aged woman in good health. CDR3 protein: CASGGGVDTQYF. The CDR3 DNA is TGTGCCAGTGGCGGGGGAGTAGATACGCAGTATTTT.